This T cell receptor (beta chain) was sequenced during a study of shared clonotypes between healthy human individuals. Study context: CD4 naive and memory got three plates each, CD8 naive two, CD8 memory one.

This clone was counted a single time. Its target is unknown. The V end was cut by 3 bases, the J end by 6 bases, with 11 bases between. This CDR3 comprises 14 residues. The germline CDR1 and CDR2 sequences are LNHDA and SQIVND (reference sequence). Broader study findings: Limited genetic and exposure-history diversity came from having few donors.

In the authors' methods: ImmunoSEQ supplied junction-only sequences lacking quality scores, so filtering was different. Sequencing used immunoSEQ multiplex PCR; TCRdb keeps in-frame clones, though not all of them. V and J calls and clone size are those listed in that table; D and trimming were worked out from the DNA. There are approximately 740,000 clones in the sample; about 74% occur only once, and over 1.5% lies in the top ten. The specimen sequenced was memory CD4+ T cells sorted from blood. The sample's subset: CD45RA-negative fraction. The clonotype originates from a woman aged 25 to 39 in good health. This chain uses TRBV19 with TRBJ2-2; D remains unclear. The CDR3 nucleotides are TGTGCCAGTAGTATGAGACTTGCCCCCGGGGAGCTGTTTTTT. Translating gives CASSMRLAPGELFF.